This entry lists 6 T cell receptor beta chains sequenced from one sample in a study of T cell responses to AZD1222 COVID-19 vaccine. Produced via immunoSEQ multiplex PCR; TCRdb's table is partial and in-frame only. The data hold 150,000 to 200,000 clones, with roughly 93% observed a single time. The sequencing used peripheral blood, collected on day 0 of AZD1222 vaccination. The receptor source for this set is an adult in good health.

The CDR3 protein is CASSWGQNSPLHF. In DNA, the CDR3 is TGCGCCAGCAGCTGGGGGCAGAATTCACCCCTCCACTTT. The chain couples TRBV5-1 to TRBJ1-6; tentative D call: TRBD1 (6 bases). CDR3 length: 13 amino acids. The germline V and J ends were trimmed by 3 bases and 7 bases, with 8 bases remaining between them. Germline-derived CDR1 and CDR2 are SGHRS and YFSETQ.

This clone was seen more than once but under ten times. This chain connects TRBV11-1 to TRBJ2-7; no firm D call. The CDR3 extends over 15 amino acids. Between the trimmed V and J ends, which lost 5 bases and 0 bases, there was a span of 14 bases. Germline assignment: CDR1 SGHAT and CDR2 FQDESV (reference sequence). The CDR3 region has the DNA TGTGCCAGCAGCCCCGCCATCTTCAGCTCCTACGAGCAGTACTTC. As protein: CASSPAIFSSYEQYF.

The J gene is TRBJ2-5, the V gene TRBV7-6; D is ambiguous. CDR1 is SGHVS, CDR2 FNYEAQ, per germline. The CDR3 contains 15 residues. Trimming removed 0 bases at V and 4 bases at J, with 12 bases between. CDR3 sequence reads: CASSLARSPRETQYF. The CDR3 DNA is TGTGCCAGCAGCTTAGCGCGGAGTCCCAGAGAGACCCAGTACTTC.

The DNA of the CDR3 is TGTGCCAGCAGTGACCGACAGGGGATAAGAAACACCATATATTTT. It specifies CASSDRQGIRNTIYF. The V call is TRBV2, the J call TRBJ1-3, with 8 bases fitting TRBD1. Germline V gene lookup returns CDR1 SNHLY and CDR2 FYNNEI. The V gene end was trimmed by 3 bases and the J gene end by 5 bases; junction bases not matched to a gene: 6. The CDR3 covers 15 residues.

The chain carries TRBV3-1 (or the pseudogene TRBV3-2) and TRBJ1-2; the match to TRBD1 covers 9 bases. Trimming took 6 bases from V and 7 from J; bases not matched to a gene: 15. Germline V gene data show CDR1 as LGHDT and CDR2 as YNNKEL (reference sequence). The CDR3 length is 16 residues. CDR3 protein: CASSLTNTGGAGGYTF. CDR3 coding DNA: TGTGCCAGCAGTCTTACAAATACAGGGGGCGCGGGTGGCTACACCTTC.

This clone was seen just once. The chain links TRBV5-1 to TRBJ1-1; 7 positions agree with TRBD1. CDR3 length: 15 residues. Germline loops: CDR1 SGHRS, CDR2 YFSETQ. V lost 3 bases to trimming and J lost 11 bases; unmatched junction nucleotides: 16. The CDR3 is CASSSDGQATGKAFF. CDR3 DNA: TGCGCCAGCAGCTCGGATGGACAGGCGACGGGGAAGGCTTTCTTT.